Shown below are 24 T cell receptor beta chains from a single sample sequenced in a study of radiotherapy plus CTLA-4 blockade in lung cancer (dated by TCRdb to 2016 to 2018). The library was obtained by the immunoSEQ multiplex PCR assay. This immuneACCESS table, as held by TCRdb, lists in-frame sequences with V and J called but not all clones. Of the missing ones, under half trace to an unresolved V gene in checked studies; the others have no known cause. The sample table holds 78,000 or so clones, of which around 87% were seen once. The leading ten clones occupy around 1% of the sample. Sequencing used peripheral blood, obtained from a patient treated with radiotherapy plus ipilimumab. The receptors derive from a human donor with non-small cell lung cancer who had stable disease on radiotherapy plus ipilimumab.

V usage is TRBV20-1 and J usage is TRBJ2-3; unclear D gene. The CDR3 runs 11 residues. Trimming shortened V by 6 bases and J by 2 bases, and 6 bases separated the two germline ends. CDR1 and CDR2 (germline): DFQATT, SNEGSKA (reference sequence). DNA of the CDR3: TGCAGTGCCTCCATCACAGATACGCAGTATTTT. Amino acid sequence: CSASITDTQYF.

A single count supports this clone. V is TRBV18 and J is TRBJ2-7; D gene unclear. Germline loops: CDR1 KGHSH, CDR2 LQKENI. The CDR3 covers 13 residues. Trimming removed 4 bases from V and 3 bases from J, with 10 bases in between. DNA for the CDR3: TGTGCCAGCTCACTCAGCAAGGGCTACGAGCAGTACTTC. Translated, it gives CASSLSKGYEQYF. Combining the CDR3 with reference TRBV18 and TRBJ2-7 gives the whole variable domain NAGVMQNPRHLVRRRGQEARLRCSPMKGHSHVYWYRQLPEEGLKFMVYLQKENIIDESGMPKERFSAEFPKEGPSILRIQQVVRGDSAAYFCASSLSKGYEQYFGPGTRLTVT.

This clone was seen a few times. J is TRBJ1-6 and V is TRBV19; unclear D gene. Germline loops: CDR1 LNHDA, CDR2 SQIVND (reference sequence). The germline V and J ends were trimmed by 10 bases and 5 bases, with 15 bases remaining between them. This CDR3 region has 14 residues. The CDR3 sequence: CAKPSGSHNSPLHF. The CDR3 region has the DNA TGTGCCAAGCCTTCTGGGTCACATAATTCACCCCTCCACTTT. Variable domain in full (rest from reference TRBV19 and TRBJ1-6): DGGITQSPKYLFRKEGQNVTLSCEQNLNHDAMYWYRQDPGQGLRLIYYSQIVNDFQKGDIAEGYSVSREKKESFPLTVTSAQKNPTAFYLCAKPSGSHNSPLHFGNGTRLTVT.

J is TRBJ1-1 and V is TRBV5-1; D is unresolved. CDR1 is SGHRS and CDR2 is YFSETQ in the germline V gene. This CDR3 spans 14 amino acids. V gave up 8 bases and J gave up 2 bases, with 16 bases separating them. This chain's CDR3 is CASTSTRGNTEAFF. CDR3 bases: TGCGCCAGTACCTCAACACGGGGAAACACTGAAGCTTTCTTT.

The J gene is TRBJ2-7, the V gene TRBV28, with a weak D call TRBD1 (5 bases). CDR1 and CDR2 (germline): MDHEN, SYDVKM. Trimming took 11 bases from V and 7 from J, leaving 18 bases between them. The CDR3 consists of 12 residues. CDR3 DNA sequence: TGTGCCTGTCGAAGTAAGGGGCGAGAGCAGTACTTC. This translates into CACRSKGREQYF. Variable domain in full (rest from reference TRBV28 and TRBJ2-7): DVKVTQSSRYLVKRTGEKVFLECVQDMDHENMFWYRQDPGLGLRLIYFSYDVKMKEKGDIPEGYSVSREKKERFSLILESASTNQTSMYLCACRSKGREQYFGPGTRLTVT.

The chain links TRBV9 to TRBJ1-1; 8 bases align to TRBD1. V lost 3 bases and J lost 1; bases outside the gene matches: 14. Germline V gene sequence: CDR1 SGDLS, CDR2 YYNGEE. The CDR3 has 18 amino acids. The CDR3 here is CASSARGSGTGSNTEAFF. CDR3 DNA sequence: TGTGCCAGCAGCGCAAGAGGGTCCGGGACAGGCTCGAACACTGAAGCTTTCTTT.

This clone has a handful of counts. The V call is TRBV19, the J call TRBJ1-2; possibly TRBD1 for D (5 bases). CDR1 LNHDA and CDR2 SQIVND come from the germline V gene (reference sequence). The CDR3 spans 12 residues. The V end lost 10 bases, the J end lost 4 bases, and 13 bases lay between the germline ends. CDR3 residues: CAISDSPYGYTF. Here the CDR3 DNA reads TGTGCCATATCCGACAGCCCCTATGGCTACACCTTC.

V and J are TRBV6-5 and TRBJ2-1; 7 bases align to TRBD1. Looked up from germline, CDR1 is MNHEY and CDR2 is SVGAGI. This CDR3 has 15 amino acids. The V gene end was trimmed by 4 bases and the J gene end by 0 bases; junction bases not matched to a gene: 3. CDR3 sequence (DNA): TGTGCCAGCAGTTCGACAGGGAGCTCCTACAATGAGCAGTTCTTC. As protein: CASSSTGSSYNEQFF.

The CDR3 DNA sequence: TGTGCCAGCAGCGCCGGGACAAGATACTACGAGCAGTACTTC. It specifies CASSAGTRYYEQYF. J is TRBJ2-7 and V is TRBV6-1, with D possibly TRBD1 on 6 matching bases. The length of the CDR3 is 14 residues. Deletions cut 6 bases from V and 3 bases from J, with 15 bases between. Germline assignment: CDR1 MNHNS and CDR2 SASEGT.

The rearrangement links TRBV19 to TRBJ2-1, with 9 bases fitting TRBD1. V lost 5 bases and J lost 9; bases outside the gene matches: 5. Germline CDR1 reads LNHDA; CDR2 reads SQIVND (reference sequence). This CDR3 is built from 13 residues. CDR3 protein: CASSSQGALEQFF. DNA for the CDR3: TGTGCCAGTAGTTCACAGGGGGCCCTTGAGCAGTTCTTC.

The chain couples TRBV10-2 to TRBJ2-1; D is perhaps TRBD1 (6 bases). CDR1 is WSHSY, CDR2 SAAADI, per germline. Trimming shortened V by 5 bases and J by 7 bases, and 18 bases separated the two germline ends. The CDR3 has 15 amino acids. CDR3 in DNA: TGCGCCAGCAGTAGACAGGTTCAAGGTAGTAATGAGCAGTTCTTC. It translates to CASSRQVQGSNEQFF.

V gene TRBV5-1 combines with J gene TRBJ2-5; 9 bases fit TRBD1. The V gene's germline CDR1 is SGHRS and CDR2 YFSETQ. This CDR3 is 15 amino acids long. Losses at the gene ends were 4 bases for V and 4 bases for J; bases not matched to a gene: 8. The CDR3 DNA reads as TGCGCCAGCAGCGGGGGACAGGGAAGTGGAGAGACCCAGTACTTC. Residues: CASSGGQGSGETQYF.

The V and J genes are TRBV5-1 and TRBJ1-1; no clear D gene. The CDR3 runs 13 residues. The germline V gene encodes CDR1 SGHRS and CDR2 YFSETQ. The germline V and J ends were trimmed by 4 bases and 8 bases, with 15 bases remaining between them. CDR3 in amino acids: CASSHTVPKEAFF. In DNA form, the CDR3 reads TGCGCCAGCAGCCATACAGTGCCGAAGGAAGCTTTCTTT.

The chain couples TRBV5-6 to TRBJ1-1, with TRBD1 matching over 7 bases. V shed 4 bases and J 1 base; nucleotides not matched to a gene: 7. CDR3 length equals 15 residues. Germline values: CDR1 SGHDT, CDR2 YYEEEE. The CDR3 DNA is TGTGCCAGCAGCCCCGCGACAGGGAGGAACACTGAAGCTTTCTTT. Protein product: CASSPATGRNTEAFF.

The chain joins TRBV5-5 to TRBJ2-5; D may be TRBD1 (6 bases). The CDR3 has 16 residues. Trimming shortened V by 0 bases and J by 5 bases, and 17 bases separated the two germline ends. Per germline, CDR1 SGHKS and CDR2 YYEKEE (reference sequence). CDR3 in amino acids: CASSLGLGTTRETQYF. CDR3 nucleotide sequence: TGTGCCAGCAGCTTGGGGCTCGGGACAACACGGGAGACCCAGTACTTC. Combining the CDR3 with reference TRBV5-5 and TRBJ2-5 gives the whole variable domain DAGVTQSPTHLIKTRGQQVTLRCSPISGHKSVSWYQQVLGQGPQFIFQYYEKEERGRGNFPDRFSARQFPNYSSELNVNALLLGDSALYLCASSLGLGTTRETQYFGPGTRLLVL.

The rearrangement uses TRBV28 and TRBJ2-4, with 10 nucleotides matching TRBD1. The CDR3 contains 16 residues. V lost 5 bases, J lost 3 bases, and 7 bases stayed unmatched. CDR1 and CDR2 from the germline V gene are MDHEN and SYDVKM. CDR3 residues: CASSPRQGAGKNIQYF. CDR3 DNA sequence: TGTGCCAGCAGTCCACGACAGGGGGCTGGCAAAAACATTCAGTACTTC.

The V gene is TRBV27, the J gene TRBJ1-1; 9 nucleotides align to TRBD1. CDR1 and CDR2 (germline): MNHEY, SMNVEV (reference sequence). V gave up 4 bases and J gave up 0 bases; unmatched junction bases: 6. This CDR3 has 16 residues. CDR3 DNA sequence: TGTGCCAGCAGTTCCCACGGGACAGGGTTGAACACTGAAGCTTTCTTT. Its protein product is CASSSHGTGLNTEAFF.

This chain joins TRBV19 and TRBJ1-2; possible D gene TRBD1, 6 bases. The CDR3 covers 15 residues. The V end lost 7 bases, the J end lost 0 bases, and 15 bases lay between the germline ends. Germline V CDR1 and CDR2: LNHDA, SQIVND (reference sequence). CDR3: CASIPGQITNYGYTF. The CDR3 nucleotides are TGTGCCAGTATTCCAGGACAGATTACTAACTATGGCTACACCTTC.

The V call is TRBV13, the J call TRBJ2-7; 10 bases line up with TRBD2. Germline-derived CDR1 and CDR2 are PRHDT and FYEKMQ (reference sequence). The V gene end was trimmed by 5 bases and the J gene end by 0 bases; junction bases not matched to a gene: 7. The CDR3 runs to 16 residues. The CDR3 coding sequence is TGTGCCAGCAGCACCGGACTAGCGGATCACTCCTACGAGCAGTACTTC. This encodes CASSTGLADHSYEQYF.

The chain carries TRBV4-1 and TRBJ1-4; possibly TRBD1 for D (5 bases). Germline loops: CDR1 MGHRA, CDR2 YSYEKL. The CDR3 consists of 15 residues. The V end lost 0 bases, the J end lost 4 bases, and 9 bases lay between the germline ends. The CDR3 spells CASSQDRGNNEKLFF. CDR3 DNA sequence: TGCGCCAGCAGCCAAGATAGGGGTAATAATGAAAAACTGTTTTTT.

This chain uses TRBV7-3 with TRBJ2-1, with D perhaps given as TRBD1 or TRBD2 (5 bases each). The V and J ends lost 6 bases and 9 bases respectively, with 21 bases between them. Germline V gives CDR1 SGHTA, CDR2 FQGTGA. The CDR3 consists of 15 residues. The CDR3 sequence is CASSLKGAGSSEQFF. In DNA form, the CDR3 reads TGTGCCAGCAGTCTTAAGGGAGCAGGGTCATCTGAGCAGTTCTTC.

The chain links TRBV5-8 to TRBJ2-1; no reliable D call. Germline CDR1 SGHTS, CDR2 YDEGEE. This CDR3 is 16 amino acids long. V was clipped by 0 bases and J by 0 bases, with 10 bases between them. The CDR3 DNA sequence: TGTGCCAGCAGCTTGGAGTCCTGGAGCTCCTACAATGAGCAGTTCTTC. Its translation: CASSLESWSSYNEQFF.

This clone was seen a few times. The CDR3 loop is CASPTNRGGCNSPLHF. The CDR3 DNA is TGCGCCAGCCCCACAAACAGGGGGGGGTGTAATTCACCCCTCCACTTT. The rearrangement links TRBV23-1 to TRBJ1-6, with 8 bases aligning to TRBD1. TRBV23-1 falls under the ORF class, with uncertain function. J was trimmed by 6 bases and V by 8 bases; bases with no gene match: 12. The CDR3 consists of 16 residues.

The chain links TRBV28 to TRBJ1-4; TRBD1 matches at 7 bases. The CDR3 totals 15 residues. With 5 bases clipped from V and 8 bases from J, the junction kept 11 bases outside the gene matches. Germline V CDR1 and CDR2: MDHEN, SYDVKM. The DNA of the CDR3 is TGTGCCAGCAGTACTCGACAGGGCGGAACGGAAAAACTGTTTTTT. This codes for CASSTRQGGTEKLFF.